These 2 T cell receptor beta chains originate from one sample sequenced in a study of T cell responses to AZD1222 COVID-19 vaccine. Measured with immunoSEQ multiplex PCR; TCRdb has only the in-frame clones, and not every one. The sample has under 150,000 clones; around 90% are singletons. This material consisted of peripheral blood, taken on day 0 of AZD1222 vaccination. The source of these receptors is an adult in good health.

This rearrangement joins TRBV9 to TRBJ2-5; D perhaps matches TRBD2 (5 bases). The CDR3 covers 14 residues. Germline V gives CDR1 SGDLS, CDR2 YYNGEE. Trimming removed 1 base from V and 3 bases from J, with 10 bases in between. The CDR3 spells CASSVSPGKETQYF. The CDR3 bases are TGTGCCAGCAGCGTAAGTCCCGGGAAAGAGACCCAGTACTTC.

The V and J genes are TRBV5-1 and TRBJ1-5, with D possibly matching TRBD1 (6 bases). Germline V gene data show CDR1 as SGHRS and CDR2 as YFSETQ. V was cut by 0 bases and J by 6 bases, with 10 bases left in between. The CDR3 loop spans 14 amino acids. Here the CDR3 DNA reads TGCGCCAGCAGCTTGGAGGGGGGAATTCAGCCCCAGCATTTT. Encoded protein: CASSLEGGIQPQHF.